What follows are 27 T cell receptor beta chains derived from one specimen sequenced in a study of cytotoxic CD8 clonotypes in ibrutinib-treated CLL. Some clones are missing from TCRdb's copy, which holds only in-frame ones; the method was immunoSEQ multiplex PCR. The table has about 130,000 clones, approximately 83% seen once. This specimen consisted of PBMCs, obtained after 24 months of ibrutinib treatment. The receptors here all came from a human donor with chronic lymphocytic leukemia.

CDR3 nucleotides: TGTGCCAGCAGTAAACAGGGCTCGAACACTGAAGCTTTCTTT. Encoded protein: CASSKQGSNTEAFF. The chain combines TRBV6-6 with TRBJ1-1; TRBD1 is a possible D gene (6 bases). This CDR3 has 14 residues. The V gene lost 5 bases and the J gene lost 1 base, with 11 bases spanning the gap. Per the germline V gene, CDR1 is MNHNY and CDR2 is SVGAGI (reference sequence).

The chain joins TRBV7-2 to TRBJ1-5; no firm D call. Trimming removed 5 bases from V and 5 bases from J, with 28 bases in between. CDR3 length equals 19 residues. Germline CDR1 reads SGHTA; CDR2 reads FQGNSA. The CDR3 protein is CASSQVVPWRDEAYQPQHF. In DNA, the CDR3 is TGTGCCAGCAGCCAAGTGGTTCCGTGGAGGGATGAGGCTTATCAGCCCCAGCATTTT.

The chain joins TRBV5-1 to TRBJ1-1; D ambiguous. Germline CDR1 SGHRS, CDR2 YFSETQ. V was clipped by 0 bases and J by 2 bases, with 8 bases between them. The CDR3 is made up of 14 amino acids. CDR3: CASSLGAGNTEAFF. In nucleotides, the CDR3 is TGCGCCAGCAGCTTGGGGGCAGGAAACACTGAAGCTTTCTTT.

The chain joins TRBV19 to TRBJ1-5; the D gene is possibly TRBD1 (5 bases). Looked up from germline, CDR1 is LNHDA and CDR2 is SQIVND (reference sequence). V was pared by 7 bases and J by 2 bases, with 9 bases between. This CDR3 contains 13 residues. The CDR3, as DNA: TGTGCCAGTACCGTACAGGGCAATCAGCCCCAGCATTTT. This encodes CASTVQGNQPQHF.

This clone has just a few counts. The chain combines TRBV29-1 with TRBJ1-5; D ambiguous. Germline values: CDR1 SQVTM, CDR2 ANQGSEA. V shed 4 bases and J shed 0 bases, with 13 bases lying between them. The CDR3 extends over 15 amino acids. The CDR3 nucleotides are TGCAGCGTTGCTTACAGTGGATATAGCAATCAGCCCCAGCATTTT. This translates into CSVAYSGYSNQPQHF.

The chain couples TRBV4-1 to TRBJ2-1; D possibly corresponds to TRBD2 (7 bases). V gave up 9 bases and J gave up 2 bases, with 20 bases separating them. Germline V gives CDR1 MGHRA, CDR2 YSYEKL. CDR3 size: 16 residues. DNA of the CDR3: TGCGCCAGTCAGGGGAAGGGGGGGAATACCTACAATGAGCAGTTCTTC. Translating gives CASQGKGGNTYNEQFF.

A few counts support this clone. The chain links TRBV28 to TRBJ1-2; 7 bases line up with TRBD1. Germline CDR1 is MDHEN and CDR2 is SYDVKM. This CDR3 is 15 amino acids long. With 6 bases clipped from V and 3 bases from J, the junction kept 10 bases outside the gene matches. CDR3 in amino acids: CASSDGQAGHYGYTF. CDR3 nucleotide sequence: TGTGCCAGCAGCGACGGACAGGCCGGCCACTATGGCTACACCTTC.

This chain links TRBV18 with TRBJ2-2; D is uncertain. Trimming cost V 6 bases and J 4 bases, with 9 bases left between them. The CDR3 is made up of 13 amino acids. The V gene's germline CDR1 is KGHSH and CDR2 LQKENI. The CDR3 DNA is TGTGCCAGCTCCTCAGACCGCACCGGGGAGCTGTTTTTT. Its protein product is CASSSDRTGELFF.

The V call is TRBV9, the J call TRBJ1-6; D is perhaps TRBD1 (6 bases). The germline V gene has CDR1 SGDLS and CDR2 YYNGEE. The CDR3 runs 14 residues. Trimming removed 7 bases from V and 7 bases from J, with 15 bases in between. CDR3 in amino acids: CASSVGTLNSPLHF. The CDR3 coding sequence is TGTGCCAGCTCCGTGGGGACACTGAATTCACCCCTCCACTTT.

The chain has TRBV2 and TRBJ1-1; 7 bases fit TRBD1. J was trimmed by 1 base and V by 7 bases; bases with no gene match: 9. This CDR3 contains 15 residues. In germline, CDR1 is SNHLY, CDR2 FYNNEI. The CDR3 DNA sequence: TGTGCCAGCACGGGATACAGGGGTCCGAACACTGAAGCTTTCTTT. Its protein is CASTGYRGPNTEAFF.

A few counts support this clone. The CDR3 loop is CSARDSLGAFF. The CDR3 DNA sequence: TGCAGTGCTAGAGATTCCCTCGGGGCTTTCTTT. The chain carries TRBV20-1 and TRBJ1-1; D not resolved. This CDR3 is 11 amino acids long. CDR1 and CDR2 from the germline V gene are DFQATT and SNEGSKA (reference sequence). Trimming cost V 0 bases and J 11 bases, with 10 bases left between them.

The chain uses TRBV30 and TRBJ2-1, with TRBD2 matching over 8 bases. In germline, CDR1 is GTSNPN, CDR2 SVGIG (reference sequence). The ends lost 4 bases at V and 6 bases at J; junction bases unmatched: 5. This CDR3 has 13 residues. CDR3 amino acids: CAWNRGGVNEQFF. The CDR3 DNA reads as TGTGCCTGGAACCGGGGGGGCGTCAATGAGCAGTTCTTC.

The V and J genes are TRBV28 and TRBJ2-4, with TRBD1 matching 9 bases. The CDR3 is 16 amino acids. The trim removed 1 base at V and 4 bases at J, leaving 5 bases unmatched. The germline V gene encodes CDR1 MDHEN and CDR2 SYDVKM. CDR3 bases: TGTGCCAGCAGTTTATTAGGGACAGGGATGAAAAACATTCAGTACTTC. It translates to CASSLLGTGMKNIQYF.

This clone was counted between two and nine times. The chain recombines TRBV7-2 with TRBJ2-2; 10 bases agree with TRBD2. CDR1 SGHTA and CDR2 FQGNSA come from the germline V gene. This CDR3 comprises 14 residues. The J segment lost 6 bases and the V segment lost 5 bases, leaving 3 bases of the junction unmatched. CDR3 coding DNA: TGTGCCAGCAGCAGAGCGGGGGGGTCCGGGGAGCTGTTTTTT. It codes for CASSRAGGSGELFF.

This sequence joins TRBV6-6 and TRBJ2-7; no reliable D call. V lost 6 bases to trimming and J lost 6 bases, with 9 bases between them. Looked up from germline, CDR1 is MNHNY and CDR2 is SVGAGI (reference sequence). This CDR3 comprises 11 residues. The CDR3 spells CASSSTLEQYF. In DNA form, the CDR3 reads TGTGCCAGCAGCTCCACACTCGAGCAGTACTTC.

J is TRBJ2-7 and V is TRBV5-1, with D maybe TRBD1 (6 bases). Trimming stripped 4 bases from V and 2 bases from J, with 10 bases between. This CDR3 has 13 amino acids. CDR1 and CDR2 from the germline V gene are SGHRS and YFSETQ. In nucleotides, the CDR3 is TGCGCCAGCAGCGGACAGTGGCCCTACGAGCAGTACTTC. Its protein is CASSGQWPYEQYF.

The chain couples TRBV27 to TRBJ2-1; D uncertain. Germline V gene sequence: CDR1 MNHEY, CDR2 SMNVEV (reference sequence). V dropped 5 bases and J dropped 9 bases, with 14 bases sitting between them. The length of the CDR3 is 13 residues. The CDR3, as DNA: TGTGCCAGCAGTCCCTTCCGAGACCCTGAGCAGTTCTTC. It specifies CASSPFRDPEQFF.

The chain joins TRBV15 to TRBJ1-3; 9 nucleotides match TRBD1. Trimming cost V 2 bases and J 0 bases; bases outside gene matches: 8. The CDR3 sequence is 18 residues long. CDR1 LNHNV and CDR2 YYDKDF come from the germline V gene (reference sequence). The CDR3 spells CATSRIPGQGFSGNTIYF. In DNA, the CDR3 is TGTGCCACCAGCAGAATCCCGGGACAGGGATTCTCTGGAAACACCATATATTTT.

The chain employs TRBV11-2 and TRBJ1-3; D unresolved. This CDR3 is built from 15 residues. V was shortened by 0 bases and J by 1 base, with 7 bases between the two germline ends. Germline values: CDR1 SGHAT, CDR2 FQNNGV. CDR3 in DNA: TGTGCCAGCAGCTTAGACCGCTTATCTGGAAACACCATATATTTT. Translated, it gives CASSLDRLSGNTIYF.

The chain combines TRBV18 with TRBJ1-1; TRBD1 might be the D (5 bases). Germline V gives CDR1 KGHSH, CDR2 LQKENI. This CDR3 comprises 17 residues. V gave up 8 bases and J gave up 1 base, with 23 bases separating them. The CDR3 protein is CASTTDWGFGSNTEAFF. The CDR3 DNA is TGTGCCAGCACAACCGATTGGGGGTTCGGGTCGAACACTGAAGCTTTCTTT.

This clone was seen a single time. The V gene is TRBV4-2, the J gene TRBJ2-3; 10 bases match TRBD2. CDR3 length: 17 amino acids. Looked up from germline, CDR1 is LGHNA and CDR2 is YNFKEQ. The V gene end was trimmed by 0 bases and the J gene end by 4 bases; junction bases not matched to a gene: 7. CDR3 residues: CASSQERASGGADTQYF. CDR3 bases: TGTGCCAGCAGCCAAGAACGGGCGAGCGGGGGGGCAGATACGCAGTATTTT.

The J gene is TRBJ2-1, the V gene TRBV9; TRBD2 agrees at 9 bases. Germline V gene lookup returns CDR1 SGDLS and CDR2 YYNGEE. The length of the CDR3 is 16 residues. The trim removed 0 bases at V and 9 bases at J, leaving 10 bases unmatched. The CDR3 DNA reads as TGTGCCAGCAGCGTAGACCCTAGCGGGGTGTCCGCTGAGCAGTTCTTC. This codes for CASSVDPSGVSAEQFF.

V gene TRBV4-2 combines with J gene TRBJ1-1; D remains unclear. Germline assignment: CDR1 LGHNA and CDR2 YNFKEQ. This CDR3 spans 13 amino acids. Deletions cut 5 bases from V and 3 bases from J, with 10 bases between. The CDR3 here is CASSFQWDTEAFF. The CDR3 DNA follows: TGTGCCAGCAGCTTTCAATGGGACACTGAAGCTTTCTTT.

The sample holds a few counts of this clone. The chain joins TRBV5-5 to TRBJ1-4; possibly TRBD1 for D (5 bases). This CDR3 is built from 11 residues. Trimming took off 2 bases at V and 13 bases at J, with 9 bases between the two ends. Germline CDR1 SGHKS, CDR2 YYEKEE (reference sequence). This CDR3 is CASSFDSGLFF. In DNA form, the CDR3 reads TGTGCCAGCAGCTTTGACAGTGGACTGTTTTTT.

This chain connects TRBV27 to TRBJ2-1; TRBD2 matches at 11 bases. With 7 bases clipped from V and 2 bases from J, the junction kept 4 bases outside the gene matches. Germline values: CDR1 MNHEY, CDR2 SMNVEV (reference sequence). The CDR3 covers 15 residues. The CDR3 DNA sequence: TGTGCCAGCACTACGACTAGCGGGGCCTACAATGAGCAGTTCTTC. Translated: CASTTTSGAYNEQFF.

The chain uses TRBV7-2 and TRBJ2-2; D may be TRBD2 (6 bases). The length of the CDR3 is 14 residues. Trimming pared 1 base from V and 4 bases from J, leaving 7 bases between. Per germline, CDR1 SGHTA and CDR2 FQGNSA. The chain's CDR3 is CASSLEGGTGELFF. The CDR3 DNA reads TGTGCCAGCAGCTTAGAGGGAGGCACCGGGGAGCTGTTTTTT.

The V and J genes are TRBV5-1 and TRBJ2-7, with D uncertain. From germline, CDR1 is SGHRS and CDR2 YFSETQ. The germline V and J ends were trimmed by 5 bases and 2 bases, with 17 bases remaining between them. This CDR3 is 15 amino acids long. CDR3 coding DNA: TGCGCCAGCAGTCTGGACGGGCCGCACGCCTACGAGCAGTACTTC. Translating gives CASSLDGPHAYEQYF.